These 26 T cell receptor beta chains share one sample of origin, sequenced in a study of T cells in Graves' hyperthyroidism and ophthalmopathy. The TCR beta CDR3 regions underwent amplification using RNA transcripts as the source. HTBI primers were used for first-round RT-PCR of the TCR CDR3. TCRdb recomputed calls from the multiplex PCR reads with MiXCR, one row per CDR3 protein. The sample has approximately 420,000 distinct CDR3 sequences, roughly 13% seen once. The source material was blood. These receptors originate from a woman younger than 30 with Graves' hyperthyroidism.

This rearrangement joins TRBV6-9 to TRBJ2-7; the match to TRBD1 covers 9 bases. J gave up 3 bases and V 4 bases, and 10 bases lay outside the gene matches. CDR1 is MNHGY, CDR2 SVAAGI, per germline. The CDR3 totals 16 residues. The CDR3 protein is CASSLNLGTGYYEQYF. In nucleotides, the CDR3 is TGTGCCAGCAGTTTAAATTTGGGGACAGGGTACTACGAGCAGTACTTC.

V and J are TRBV2 and TRBJ1-1; 9 nucleotides agree with TRBD1. This CDR3 is 15 amino acids long. Germline values: CDR1 SNHLY, CDR2 FYNNEI. J lost 4 bases, V lost 5 bases, and 8 bases had no gene match. CDR3 nucleotide sequence: TGTGCCAGCAGTCTACAGGGGGCAGGATTCACTGAAGCTTTCTTT. This codes for CASSLQGAGFTEAFF.

This clonotype was found many times. The chain has TRBV20-1 and TRBJ2-7; no firm D call. Trimming took off 3 bases at V and 3 bases at J, with 6 bases between the two ends. The CDR3 extends over 11 amino acids. Per the germline V gene, CDR1 is DFQATT and CDR2 is SNEGSKA (reference sequence). The CDR3 nucleotides read TGCAGTGCTAGCCTAATCTACGAGCAGTACTTC. Translating gives CSASLIYEQYF.

This clonotype was seen many times. V and J are TRBV7-2 and TRBJ2-5, with no clear D. V was trimmed by 1 base and J by 3 bases, leaving 9 bases between them. CDR1 is SGHTA and CDR2 is FQGNSA in the germline V gene. This CDR3 is built from 14 residues. CDR3 in DNA: TGTGCCAGCAGCTTAGGCGTGGGTGAAGAGACCCAGTACTTC. Translating it yields CASSLGVGEETQYF. The complete variable domain, with remaining parts taken from reference TRBV7-2 and TRBJ2-5, reads GAGVSQSPSNKVTEKGKDVELRCDPISGHTALYWYRQSLGQGLEFLIYFQGNSAPDKSGLPSDRFSAERTGGSVSTLTIQRTQQEDSAVYLCASSLGVGEETQYFGPGTRLLVL.

The V call is TRBV2, the J call TRBJ1-4; no definite D call. The CDR3 length is 15 residues. Germline V CDR1 and CDR2: SNHLY, FYNNEI. Between the trimmed V and J ends, which lost 4 bases and 5 bases, there was a span of 14 bases. CDR3 sequence: CASSVRPGGNEKLFF. For the CDR3, the DNA is TGTGCCAGCAGTGTAAGACCGGGCGGCAATGAAAAACTGTTTTTT.

This clonotype was found many times. V is TRBV7-3 and J is TRBJ1-2; 11 bases are shared with TRBD1. Trimming cost V 1 base and J 8 bases; bases outside gene matches: 12. Germline CDR1 is SGHTA and CDR2 is FQGTGA. The CDR3 loop spans 17 amino acids. CDR3 amino acids: CASSLIPGQGGLLGYTF. CDR3 bases: TGTGCCAGCAGCTTAATACCGGGACAGGGGGGCCTGTTGGGCTACACCTTC.

The table lists this clonotype with many counts. The V call is TRBV7-9, the J call TRBJ2-1; 8 bases agree with TRBD2. The germline gives CDR1 SEHNR, CDR2 FQNEAQ (reference sequence). The CDR3 covers 17 residues. V dropped 2 bases and J dropped 7; count of bases not matched to a gene: 13. CDR3 residues: CASSLYRLAGGYNEQFF. DNA of the CDR3: TGTGCCAGCAGCTTATATAGATTGGCGGGAGGCTATAATGAGCAGTTCTTC.

There are a few counts of this clonotype. One base away lies a much larger clone, so this may be a sequencing read error. V and J are TRBV30 and TRBJ1-1; the D is unclear. The CDR3 runs to 14 residues. Germline V CDR1 and CDR2: GTSNPN, SVGIG (reference sequence). CDR3: CARSLYGLNTEAFF. CDR3 in DNA: TGTGCCCGGAGTCTATACGGTCTGAACACTGAAGCTTTCTTT.

This clonotype was seen ten or more times. V usage is TRBV7-6 and J usage is TRBJ2-3; tentative D call: TRBD2 (5 bases). The CDR3 has 17 residues. The V and J ends lost 0 bases and 1 base respectively, with 14 bases between them. Germline V gene lookup returns CDR1 SGHVS and CDR2 FNYEAQ. DNA of the CDR3: TGTGCCAGCAGCTTAGCGCTGTCTAGCAGACGCACAGATACGCAGTATTTT. It codes for CASSLALSSRRTDTQYF.

This clonotype was seen repeatedly, ten times or more. CDR3 sequence reads: CASSQDGVYGYTF. The CDR3 DNA reads as TGTGCCAGCAGCCAGGACGGTGTCTATGGCTACACCTTC. The chain carries TRBV11-2 and TRBJ1-2; D not resolved. CDR1 SGHAT and CDR2 FQNNGV come from the germline V gene. CDR3 length: 13 residues. V was cut by 5 bases and J by 4 bases, with 11 bases left in between.

This chain links TRBV11-3 with TRBJ2-2; D remains ambiguous. CDR1 and CDR2 from the germline V gene are SGHNT and YENEEA. There are 14 residues in the CDR3. The V gene lost 5 bases and the J gene lost 5 bases, with 12 bases spanning the gap. CDR3 sequence (DNA): TGTGCCAGCAGCGTTACCCCCTGGACCGGGGAGCTGTTTTTT. This encodes CASSVTPWTGELFF.

The rearrangement links TRBV5-4 to TRBJ2-7, with D perhaps matching TRBD1 (6 bases). Trimming took off 2 bases at V and 1 base at J, with 13 bases between the two ends. This CDR3 has 15 amino acids. Germline V CDR1 and CDR2: SGHNT, YYREEE (reference sequence). Here the CDR3 reads CASSFGQGISYEQYF. CDR3 coding DNA: TGTGCCAGCAGCTTTGGGCAGGGGATTTCCTACGAGCAGTACTTC.

This clonotype was seen a few times. Being one base from a much bigger clone, this may be a read error. The chain recombines TRBV12-5 with TRBJ2-3, with 8 bases matching TRBD1. CDR3 length: 13 residues. In germline, CDR1 is LGHNT, CDR2 FRNRAP. The CDR3 reads CRRQGRNTDTQYF. The CDR3 bases are TGTCGTCGACAGGGGCGAAACACAGATACGCAGTATTTT.

V gene TRBV19 combines with J gene TRBJ2-2; TRBD2 is a possible D gene (6 bases). This CDR3 is built from 13 residues. Germline values: CDR1 LNHDA, CDR2 SQIVND (reference sequence). V dropped 3 bases and J dropped 11 bases, with 13 bases sitting between them. CDR3 sequence reads: CASSITGGVELFF. CDR3 nucleotide sequence: TGTGCCAGTAGTATTACAGGCGGGGTAGAGCTGTTTTTT. The variable domain in full, with the rest retrieved from reference TRBV19 and TRBJ2-2, is DGGITQSPKYLFRKEGQNVTLSCEQNLNHDAMYWYRQDPGQGLRLIYYSQIVNDFQKGDIAEGYSVSREKKESFPLTVTSAQKNPTAFYLCASSITGGVELFFGEGSRLTVL.

In its sample, this clonotype was seen many times. The rearrangement uses TRBV4-2 and TRBJ2-1, with D possibly called TRBD1 or TRBD2 (6 bases each). Trimming took off 0 bases at V and 4 bases at J, with 13 bases between the two ends. This CDR3 region has 16 residues. The germline V gene has CDR1 LGHNA and CDR2 YNFKEQ. CDR3 protein: CASSQDRGVGYNEQFF. In DNA form, the CDR3 reads TGTGCCAGCAGCCAAGATAGGGGGGTGGGGTACAATGAGCAGTTCTTC.

V usage is TRBV10-2 and J usage is TRBJ2-1; 10 nucleotides align to TRBD2. The CDR3 has 14 amino acids. Losses at the gene ends were 4 bases for V and 8 bases for J; bases not matched to a gene: 5. CDR1 and CDR2 (germline): WSHSY, SAAADI. The CDR3 nucleotides are TGCGCCAGCAGTGGGTCTAGCGGGAGCCATGAGCAGTTCTTC. Translated, it gives CASSGSSGSHEQFF.

This clonotype was detected only a few times. The chain couples TRBV27 to TRBJ2-7; TRBD1 aligns across 7 bases. CDR3 size: 14 residues. The germline CDR1 and CDR2 sequences are MNHEY and SMNVEV (reference sequence). V lost 6 bases and J lost 6; bases outside the gene matches: 11. CDR3 region: CASRTNRGRREQYF. The CDR3 DNA sequence: TGTGCCAGCAGAACAAACAGGGGACGCCGCGAGCAGTACTTC.

This clonotype was seen at least ten times. The chain employs TRBV28 and TRBJ2-7, with D unclear. CDR1 and CDR2 from the germline V gene are MDHEN and SYDVKM. The V gene lost 6 bases and the J gene lost 1 base, with 13 bases spanning the gap. The CDR3 runs 14 residues. The CDR3 region has the DNA TGTGCCAGCAGCCCAAGGGTGCGGTCCTACGAGCAGTACTTC. Its translation is CASSPRVRSYEQYF.

The chain couples TRBV3-1 to TRBJ1-3; 9 nucleotides agree with TRBD1. CDR1 and CDR2 (germline): LGHDT, YNNKEL (reference sequence). The CDR3 is made up of 16 amino acids. With V trimmed by 0 bases and J by 4 bases, 4 bases remained unmatched. CDR3 loop: CASSQDHRGLGNTIYF. CDR3 nucleotides: TGTGCCAGCAGCCAAGATCACAGGGGGCTCGGAAACACCATATATTTT.

This clonotype was found many times. The chain combines TRBV7-9 with TRBJ2-1; D not resolved. Germline loops: CDR1 SEHNR, CDR2 FQNEAQ (reference sequence). CDR3 size: 14 residues. V lost 0 bases to trimming and J lost 2 bases, with 5 bases between them. The DNA for the CDR3 is TGTGCCAGCAGCTTAGCAAGGACCTACAATGAGCAGTTCTTC. Protein product: CASSLARTYNEQFF.

The chain couples TRBV7-9 to TRBJ1-1, with D possibly being TRBD1 (5 bases). The germline gives CDR1 SEHNR, CDR2 FQNEAQ (reference sequence). The CDR3 contains 14 residues. V dropped 3 bases and J dropped 1 base, with 9 bases sitting between them. This CDR3 is CASSLGLANTEAFF. CDR3 sequence (DNA): TGTGCCAGCAGCTTGGGACTTGCGAACACTGAAGCTTTCTTT.

Ten or more counts support this clonotype. The chain joins TRBV7-2 to TRBJ2-7; TRBD2 aligns across 11 bases. This CDR3 is built from 18 residues. The V and J ends lost 1 base and 2 bases, in that order; junction bases with no gene match: 10. Germline-derived CDR1 and CDR2 are SGHTA and FQGNSA. The CDR3 sequence is CASSLVSSGRRSTYEQYF. The CDR3, as DNA: TGTGCCAGCAGCTTAGTGTCTAGCGGGAGGAGGAGTACCTACGAGCAGTACTTC.

This clonotype was counted at least ten times. This sequence joins TRBV29-1 and TRBJ2-3; 8 bases map to TRBD2. CDR1 and CDR2 from the germline V gene are SQVTM and ANQGSEA. V shed 6 bases and J 4 bases; nucleotides not matched to a gene: 6. CDR3 length: 13 amino acids. The CDR3 is CSVRAGGADTQYF. The CDR3 coding sequence is TGCAGCGTCCGGGCCGGGGGGGCAGATACGCAGTATTTT.

This clonotype was recorded at least ten times. This chain uses TRBV27 with TRBJ1-5; D may be TRBD1 (6 bases). The V and J ends lost 0 bases and 9 bases respectively, with 15 bases between them. CDR3 size: 15 residues. CDR1 and CDR2 (germline): MNHEY, SMNVEV (reference sequence). This CDR3 is CASSLSGAGGGPQHF. The CDR3 bases are TGTGCCAGCAGTTTATCGGGGGCGGGGGGTGGGCCCCAGCATTTT.

This clonotype was picked up many times. CDR3: CSVRITDTQYF. In DNA, the CDR3 is TGCAGCGTTCGAATCACAGATACGCAGTATTTT. The chain combines TRBV29-1 with TRBJ2-3; D remains ambiguous. Germline assignment: CDR1 SQVTM and CDR2 ANQGSEA. The CDR3 is 11 amino acids. The ends were cut back, 5 bases at V and 2 bases at J, with 5 bases in the middle.

This clonotype was detected ten times or more. The V gene is TRBV10-3, the J gene TRBJ2-7, with 9 bases identical to TRBD1. V lost 3 bases to trimming and J lost 5 bases; unmatched junction nucleotides: 8. The CDR3 runs to 15 residues. The germline gives CDR1 ENHRY, CDR2 SYGVKD. The CDR3 region has the DNA TGTGCCATCAGTGATCCCGGGACAGGGACCAACGAGCAGTACTTC. Translated, it gives CAISDPGTGTNEQYF.